The 2 T cell receptor beta chains reported below all come from one sample, sequenced in a study of cytomegalovirus exposure and HLA in healthy donors. It was with 60 Vbeta and 13 Jbeta primers that the PCR ran. Here immunoSEQ multiplex PCR was the method, and the copy in TCRdb shows in-frame clones only, minus some. This sample has roughly 230,000 clones, with about 90% found just once. Sequenced input: PBMCs. These receptors were taken from a girl under 10 years old in good health and CMV-seronegative.

This clone came up once. The junction departs from the called germline gene at one end, perhaps through a read error. This chain connects TRBV7-7 to TRBJ2-1; 7 nucleotides agree with TRBD1. This CDR3 comprises 15 residues. Germline CDR1 reads SSHAT; CDR2 reads FNYEAQ (reference sequence). The CDR3 DNA follows: TGTGCTAGCAGCTTGGGGCAGGGGGTAAACAATGAGCAGTTCTTC. This sequence encodes CASSLGQGVNNEQFF.

In its sample, this clone was seen once. The chain links TRBV5-1 to TRBJ2-2; the D is unclear. Trimming removed 0 bases from V and 0 bases from J, with 9 bases in between. Germline CDR1 is SGHRS and CDR2 is YFSETQ. The CDR3 consists of 16 residues. The CDR3 protein is CASSLGQTSNTGELFF. CDR3 nucleotide sequence: TGCGCCAGCAGCTTGGGTCAGACTTCGAACACCGGGGAGCTGTTTTTT.